Below, 9 T cell receptor beta chains from the same sample are listed, as sequenced in a study. TCRdb processed the RT-PCR reads anew with MiXCR; each CDR3 protein has one entry. The data contain about 680,000 distinct CDR3 sequences, around 14% of them singletons. Input material: memory CD4+ T cells from blood. These receptors all come from a female donor in good health, serving as a healthy control.

The rearrangement links TRBV20-1 to TRBJ2-7; 11 bases match TRBD2. Trimming took 3 bases from V and 3 from J; bases not matched to a gene: 7. There are 15 residues in the CDR3. The germline CDR1 and CDR2 sequences are DFQATT and SNEGSKA (reference sequence). The CDR3 here is CSARETSGRRYEQYF. The DNA of the CDR3 is TGCAGTGCTAGGGAAACTAGCGGGAGACGCTACGAGCAGTACTTC.

The sample holds a few counts of this clonotype. The V and J genes are TRBV7-3 and TRBJ2-5; TRBD2 aligns across 9 bases. The trim removed 2 bases at V and 3 bases at J, leaving 10 bases unmatched. CDR3 length: 17 amino acids. Germline loops: CDR1 SGHTA, CDR2 FQGTGA. The CDR3 region has the DNA TGTGCCAGCAGCTTATACGGTGCGGTAGCGGGGGAAGAGACCCAGTACTTC. It encodes CASSLYGAVAGEETQYF.

This clonotype has a count of ten or more. The chain joins TRBV29-1 to TRBJ2-7, with D uncertain. V lost 7 bases to trimming and J lost 1 base, with 11 bases between them. The germline CDR1 and CDR2 sequences are SQVTM and ANQGSEA. The CDR3 is 12 amino acids. The CDR3 loop reads CSAGHDSYEQYF. In nucleotides, the CDR3 is TGCAGCGCCGGGCACGATTCCTACGAGCAGTACTTC.

The table lists this clonotype with a few counts. The chain carries TRBV5-1 and TRBJ2-7, with a tentative D call TRBD2 (5 bases). The germline V gene encodes CDR1 SGHRS and CDR2 YFSETQ. Trimming stripped 0 bases from V and 5 bases from J, with 15 bases between. CDR3 length: 15 residues. Here the CDR3 DNA reads TGCGCCAGCAGCTTGGGGGCTGCCCTCGGGAACGAGCAGTACTTC. Translated, it gives CASSLGAALGNEQYF.

The V call is TRBV6-5, the J call TRBJ1-2; D remains unclear. CDR3 length: 15 residues. Per germline, CDR1 MNHEY and CDR2 SVGAGI. Trimming stripped 0 bases from V and 4 bases from J, with 12 bases between. The CDR3 DNA reads as TGTGCCAGCAGTTACTCGTTCGAGAAGGGCTATGGCTACACCTTC. Protein product: CASSYSFEKGYGYTF.

In this sample, this clonotype turned up a few times. This chain connects TRBV5-1 to TRBJ1-2; a possible D gene is TRBD1 (5 bases). CDR1 is SGHRS and CDR2 is YFSETQ in the germline V gene. This CDR3 has 15 residues. Deletions cut 2 bases from V and 2 bases from J, with 13 bases between. The CDR3 coding sequence is TGCGCCAGCAGCTTTGATTCAGGGTACAACTATGGCTACACCTTC. It is translated as CASSFDSGYNYGYTF.

The chain has TRBV5-6 and TRBJ2-3; D is uncertain. The germline gives CDR1 SGHDT, CDR2 YYEEEE. There are 16 residues in the CDR3. Trimming pared 3 bases from V and 4 bases from J, leaving 18 bases between. The DNA of the CDR3 is TGTGCCAGCAGCTCCTTGAATTCTAAAAATTCAGATACGCAGTATTTT. This encodes CASSSLNSKNSDTQYF.

This clonotype was seen a handful of times. This chain uses TRBV20-1 with TRBJ1-2, with a tentative D call TRBD1 (6 bases). Trimming pared 3 bases from V and 4 bases from J, leaving 15 bases between. The CDR3 totals 14 residues. CDR1 DFQATT and CDR2 SNEGSKA come from the germline V gene (reference sequence). CDR3 sequence (DNA): TGCAGTGCTAGCCGAGTTGGGGGGGCCTATGGCTACACCTTC. Amino acid sequence: CSASRVGGAYGYTF.

This clonotype was seen many times. V usage is TRBV20-1 and J usage is TRBJ2-4, with D perhaps assigned TRBD1 or TRBD2 (6 bases each). V lost 0 bases, J lost 2 bases, and 14 bases lay in between. The CDR3 is made up of 16 amino acids. Germline-derived CDR1 and CDR2 are DFQATT and SNEGSKA (reference sequence). CDR3: CSARDLGGLTKNIQYF. CDR3 bases: TGCAGTGCTAGAGATCTAGGGGGGTTGACCAAAAACATTCAGTACTTC.